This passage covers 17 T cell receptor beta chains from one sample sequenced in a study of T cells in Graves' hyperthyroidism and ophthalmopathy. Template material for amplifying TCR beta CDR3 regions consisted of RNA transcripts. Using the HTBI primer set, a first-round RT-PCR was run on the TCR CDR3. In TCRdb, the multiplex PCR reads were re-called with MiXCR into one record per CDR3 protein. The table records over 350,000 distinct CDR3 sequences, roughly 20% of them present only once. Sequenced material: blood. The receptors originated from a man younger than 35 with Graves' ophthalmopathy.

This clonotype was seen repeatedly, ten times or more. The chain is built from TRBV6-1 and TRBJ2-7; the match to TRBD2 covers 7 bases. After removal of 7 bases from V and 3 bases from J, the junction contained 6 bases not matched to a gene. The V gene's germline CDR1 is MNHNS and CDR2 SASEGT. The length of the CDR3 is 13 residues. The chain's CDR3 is CASKLSGGYEQYF. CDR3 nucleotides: TGTGCCAGCAAGTTATCGGGGGGCTACGAGCAGTACTTC.

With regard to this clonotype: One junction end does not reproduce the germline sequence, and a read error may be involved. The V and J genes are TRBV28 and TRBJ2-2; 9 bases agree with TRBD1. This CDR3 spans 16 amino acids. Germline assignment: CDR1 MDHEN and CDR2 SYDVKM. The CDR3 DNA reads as TGTGCCAGCAGTCGCCCCGGACAGGGGAACACCGGGGAGTTGTTTTTT. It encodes CASSRPGQGNTGELFF.

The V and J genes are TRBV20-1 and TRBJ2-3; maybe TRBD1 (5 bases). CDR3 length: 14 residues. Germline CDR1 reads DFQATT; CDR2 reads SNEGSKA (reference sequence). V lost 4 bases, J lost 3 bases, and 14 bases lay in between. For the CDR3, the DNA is TGCAGTGCTAACTCAAGTGGGGCTACAGATACGCAGTATTTT. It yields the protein CSANSSGATDTQYF.

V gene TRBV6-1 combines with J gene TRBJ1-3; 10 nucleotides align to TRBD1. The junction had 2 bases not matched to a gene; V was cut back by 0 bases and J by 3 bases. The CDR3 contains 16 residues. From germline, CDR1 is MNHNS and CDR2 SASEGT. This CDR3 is CASSEAGTGDGNTIYF. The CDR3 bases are TGTGCCAGCAGTGAAGCCGGGACAGGGGATGGAAACACCATATATTTT.

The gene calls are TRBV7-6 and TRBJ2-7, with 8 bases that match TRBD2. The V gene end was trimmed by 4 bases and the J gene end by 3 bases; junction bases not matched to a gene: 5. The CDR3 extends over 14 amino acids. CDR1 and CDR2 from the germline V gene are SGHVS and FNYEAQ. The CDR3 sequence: CASSSAGVDYEQYF. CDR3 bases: TGTGCCAGCAGCTCAGCGGGAGTCGACTACGAGCAGTACTTC.

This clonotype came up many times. CDR3 region: CASAQAEWSPLHF. CDR3 DNA: TGTGCCAGCGCTCAGGCTGAGTGGTCACCCCTCCACTTT. The chain employs TRBV11-2 and TRBJ1-6; D gene uncertain. This CDR3 has 13 amino acids. Germline assignment: CDR1 SGHAT and CDR2 FQNNGV. The V end lost 8 bases, the J end lost 10 bases, and 15 bases lay between the germline ends. Drawing the rest from reference TRBV11-2 and TRBJ1-6, the complete variable domain is EAGVAQSPRYKIIEKRQSVAFWCNPISGHATLYWYQQILGQGPKLLIQFQNNGVVDDSQLPKDRFSAERLKGVDSTLKIQPAKLEDSAVYLCASAQAEWSPLHFGNGTRLTVT.

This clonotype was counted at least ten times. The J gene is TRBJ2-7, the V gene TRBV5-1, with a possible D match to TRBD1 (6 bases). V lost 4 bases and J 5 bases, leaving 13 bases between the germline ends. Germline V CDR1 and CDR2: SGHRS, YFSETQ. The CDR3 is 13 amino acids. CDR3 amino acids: CASSEVRGNEQYF. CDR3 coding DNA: TGCGCCAGCAGCGAAGTCAGGGGAAACGAGCAGTACTTC.

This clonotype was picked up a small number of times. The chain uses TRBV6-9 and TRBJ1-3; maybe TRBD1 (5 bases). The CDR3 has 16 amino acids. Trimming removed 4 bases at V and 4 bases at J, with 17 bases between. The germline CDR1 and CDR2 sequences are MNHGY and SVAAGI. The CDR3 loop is CASSSYPRDLGNTIYF. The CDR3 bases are TGTGCCAGCAGTTCCTACCCTAGGGACCTAGGAAACACCATATATTTT.

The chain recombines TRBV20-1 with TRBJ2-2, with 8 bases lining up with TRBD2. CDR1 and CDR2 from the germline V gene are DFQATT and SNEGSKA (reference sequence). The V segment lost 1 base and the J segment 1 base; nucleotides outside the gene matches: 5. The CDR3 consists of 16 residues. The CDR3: CSARAPRGENTGELFF. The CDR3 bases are TGCAGTGCTAGAGCCCCGCGGGGGGAGAACACCGGGGAGCTGTTTTTT.

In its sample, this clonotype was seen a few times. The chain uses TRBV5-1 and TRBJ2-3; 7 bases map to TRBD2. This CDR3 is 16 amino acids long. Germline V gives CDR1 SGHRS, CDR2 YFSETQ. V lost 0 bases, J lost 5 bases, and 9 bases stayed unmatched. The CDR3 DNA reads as TGCGCCAGCAGCTTGGATGGGGGGGTAGCCCGAGATACGCAGTATTTT. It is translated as CASSLDGGVARDTQYF.

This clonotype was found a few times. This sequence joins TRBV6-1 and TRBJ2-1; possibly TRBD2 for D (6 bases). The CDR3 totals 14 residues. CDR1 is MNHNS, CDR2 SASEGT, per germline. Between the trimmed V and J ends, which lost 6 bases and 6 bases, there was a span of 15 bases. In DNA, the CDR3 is TGTGCCAGCAGCATGTCGGGGGAAGTCAATGAGCAGTTCTTC. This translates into CASSMSGEVNEQFF.

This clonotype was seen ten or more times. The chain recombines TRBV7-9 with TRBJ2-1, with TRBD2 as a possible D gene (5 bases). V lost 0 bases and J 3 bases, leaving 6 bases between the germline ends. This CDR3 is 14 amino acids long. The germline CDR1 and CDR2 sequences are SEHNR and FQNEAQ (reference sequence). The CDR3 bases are TGTGCCAGCAGCTTAGCCGGGGACTACAATGAGCAGTTCTTC. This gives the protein CASSLAGDYNEQFF.

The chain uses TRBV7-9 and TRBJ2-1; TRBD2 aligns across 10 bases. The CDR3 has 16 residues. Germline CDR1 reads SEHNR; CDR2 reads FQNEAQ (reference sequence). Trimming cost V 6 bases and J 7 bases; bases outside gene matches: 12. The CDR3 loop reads CASSPGPAGGGNEQFF. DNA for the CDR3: TGTGCCAGCAGTCCAGGGCCAGCGGGGGGGGGGAATGAGCAGTTCTTC.

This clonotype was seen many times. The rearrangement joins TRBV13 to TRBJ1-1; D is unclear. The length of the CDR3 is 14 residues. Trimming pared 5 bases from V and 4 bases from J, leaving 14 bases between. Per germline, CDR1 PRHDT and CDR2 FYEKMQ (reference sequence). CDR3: CASSADPRGTEAFF. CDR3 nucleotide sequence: TGTGCCAGCAGCGCAGACCCCCGGGGCACTGAAGCTTTCTTT.

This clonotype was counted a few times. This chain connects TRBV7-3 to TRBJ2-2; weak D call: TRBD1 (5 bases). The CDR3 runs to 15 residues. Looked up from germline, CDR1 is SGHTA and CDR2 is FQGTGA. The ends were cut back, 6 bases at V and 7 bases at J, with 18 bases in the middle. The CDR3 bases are TGTGCCAGCAGTTTCGGCTCGACAGAGGACGGGGAGCTGTTTTTT. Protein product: CASSFGSTEDGELFF.

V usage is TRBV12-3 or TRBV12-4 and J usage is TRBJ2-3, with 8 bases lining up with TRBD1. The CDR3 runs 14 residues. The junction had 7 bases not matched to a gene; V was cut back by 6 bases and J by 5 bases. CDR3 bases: TGTGCCAGCAGGACGGACAGGGTAGTAGATACGCAGTATTTT. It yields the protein CASRTDRVVDTQYF.

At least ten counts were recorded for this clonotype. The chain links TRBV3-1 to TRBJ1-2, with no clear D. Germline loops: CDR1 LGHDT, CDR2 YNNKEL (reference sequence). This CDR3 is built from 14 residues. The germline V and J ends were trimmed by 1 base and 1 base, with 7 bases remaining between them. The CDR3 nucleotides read TGTGCCAGCAGCCAAGGCAGTTTTAACTATGGCTACACCTTC. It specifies CASSQGSFNYGYTF.